This T cell receptor beta chain was obtained from a study of cytomegalovirus exposure and HLA in healthy donors. V was clipped by 6 bases and J by 6 bases; unmatched bases: 5. The V gene's germline CDR1 is LNHDA and CDR2 SQIVND (reference sequence). The CDR3 runs 14 residues. Primers included in the PCR were 60 Vbeta and 13 Jbeta primers. Assay: immunoSEQ multiplex PCR; the TCRdb copy retains only in-frame clones and omits some. The repertoire has 100,000 to 120,000 clones, 60% to 85% of them found once; the top ten carry roughly 2.9%. This clone was observed a handful of times. Its antigen is not identified. Study-level results: Most TCR sequences were rare, but some public TCRs occurred in many donors.

The genes are TRBV19 and TRBJ2-5, with TRBD2 matching 12 bases. The clonotype comes from a woman aged 55 to 70 in good health and CMV-seropositive. Sequencing used PBMCs. The CDR3 spells CASSSTSGRKTQYF. CDR3 DNA: TGTGCCAGTAGCTCGACTAGCGGGAGAAAGACCCAGTACTTC.